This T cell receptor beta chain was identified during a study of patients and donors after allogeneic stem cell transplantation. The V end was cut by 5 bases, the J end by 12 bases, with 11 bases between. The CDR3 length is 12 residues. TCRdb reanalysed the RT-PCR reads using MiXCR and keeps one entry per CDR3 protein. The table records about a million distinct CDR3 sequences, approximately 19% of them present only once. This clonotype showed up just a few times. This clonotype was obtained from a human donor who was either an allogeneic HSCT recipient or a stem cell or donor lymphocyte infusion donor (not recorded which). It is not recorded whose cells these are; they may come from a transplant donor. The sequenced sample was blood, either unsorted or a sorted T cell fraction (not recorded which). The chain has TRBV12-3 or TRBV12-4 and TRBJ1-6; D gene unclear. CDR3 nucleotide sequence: TGTGCCAGCAGTCCTATGTCGATACCCCTCCACTTT. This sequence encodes CASSPMSIPLHF.